Here is one T cell receptor beta chain with its context. Its antigen specificity is not known. Per-base qualities were not stored, and no clone one base away is much larger. Libraries were made using the immunoSEQ multiplex PCR assay. For the multiplex PCR, a mixture combining 60 forward primers for TCR Vbeta segments and 13 reverse primers for TCR Jbeta segments was used. A multiplex PCR assay on genomic DNA amplified the CDR3 region of rearranged TCR beta genes. On the Illumina HiSeq System, the amplified TCR beta libraries were sequenced as 87-base-pair reads. In the paper's pipeline: In a later analysis, tens of millions of unique TCR beta chains were counted across the 500 to 700 repertoires, and around 10 million of these chains were shared by at least two donors. Raw reads were error-corrected and collapsed into unique sequences with a nearest-neighbor algorithm that merged closely related sequences to remove PCR and sequencing errors. CDR3 sequences were aligned to IMGT reference sequences to assign V, D and J gene segments. For a sequence to be retained, a match of at least six nucleotides was required to both a V gene segment and a J gene segment. A rearrangement counted as productive if the CDR3 had no stop codons and remained in frame with V and J, and every other rearrangement counted as non-productive. Following IMGT convention, CDR3 was defined as the stretch from the second conserved V-encoded cysteine up to the conserved J-encoded phenylalanine. The earlier analysis of about 610 of the donors excluded any sequence lacking an unambiguous match to a single V gene segment. An earlier analysis of fewer than 650 of the donors classified V segments as functional when productive rearrangements were above 56.7% and as segregating when the standard deviation between donors was above 5%. To diagnose cytomegalovirus status from the catalog of TCR beta chain sequences, a statistical classification framework was built. V and J gene assignment, in a later analysis, came from comparing TCR nucleotide sequences with IMGT/GENE-DB human TR gene sequences. The TCRdist pipeline was used in a later analysis to assign CDR3 sequences and most-parsimonious VDJ recombination scenarios. A later analysis defined each TCR beta chain by its CDR3 amino acid sequence plus V-gene family, and excluded reads lacking a unique V-gene family. A later analysis removed several hundred highly shared, low-generation-probability nucleotide sequences to deal with suspected cross-contamination and a sequencing artifact. In a later analysis, a clonal expansion index was calculated for each public chain from normalized within-repertoire ranks of inferred template counts. In a later analysis, generation probabilities were computed with a VDJ recombination model fitted to out-of-frame rearrangements, and the resulting probabilities were checked against IGoR. A later analysis scored TCR-TCR, TCR-HLA and TCR-CMV co-occurrence with hypergeometric tests, applying a repertoire-size bias correction to TCR pairs. In a later analysis, false discovery rates were estimated by permuting HLA or CMV assignments 20 times. In a later analysis, co-occurring TCRs were grouped using DBSCAN, and TCRdist sequence similarity was added for clustering within HLA-allele-positive subsets. Co-occurrence clustering excluded repertoires with fewer than 30,000 or more than 120,000 public chains, plus five with anomalous nucleotide sharing. TCRdb stores this immuneACCESS table with in-frame sequences only. Part of the clones is absent; in the studies checked, under half of the shortfall reflects unresolved V genes, and no reason is known for the rest. V, J and clone size were drawn from that table, and D and trimming were deduced from the DNA. A total of about 180,000 clones appear in this sample, just under 80% of them only once. The top ten clones comprise under 2% of the sample.

In total, approximately 690 healthy bone marrow donors made up the cohort. Cohort members were all nominally healthy when sampled, although unrecorded immune exposures were likely present. The donor tested CMV seronegative and was one of the 352 seronegative cohort members. A peripheral blood sample was provided by each donor, and peripheral blood mononuclear cells were used for TCR beta sequencing. Genomic DNA extraction from the blood cell samples was performed with the Qiagen DNeasy Blood Extraction Kit. The entry originates in a study of cytomegalovirus exposure and HLA in healthy donors (dated by TCRdb to the late 2010s). The study in broad terms: An earlier analysis of more than 550 of the donors reported 276 Gb of sequence data and around 110 million unique TCR beta sequences obtained from around 180 million T cells. Roughly 310 gigabases of sequencing data and 78 million or so unique TCR sequences were included in an early release covering roughly 600 HLA-typed donors. Of the roughly 410 genotyped donors, 81% were placed in the genetic ancestry cluster associated with self-reported Caucasian donors. The study aimed to test whether signatures of past pathogen exposure could be identified by cataloging public T cell receptors. Using immunosequencing, the study profiled T cell repertoires from some 670 subjects and related those repertoires to cytomegalovirus serostatus. Besides the first cohort of around 670 subjects, a separate validation cohort made up of some 110 different subjects was used. To predict cytomegalovirus infection status, the study combined high-throughput TCR immunosequencing, statistical association of individual TCRs with disease status, and machine learning. A later analysis re-examined previously published TCR beta repertoires from over 500 donors and added high-resolution HLA genotyping to investigate patterns of TCR occurrence. The later analysis used no new phenotypic data to find candidate immune exposures, relying instead on TCR beta sequences and their occurrence across donors. To decide whether each TCR beta V gene segment behaved as functional or pseudogenic, an earlier analysis of fewer than 750 of the donors relied on high-throughput TCR beta sequencing. Donor age, sex, ethnicity and CMV serostatus were collected together with the repertoire data. In a later genetic analysis, genome-wide SNP genotypes for about three fifths of the 666 donors were used, and that subset was treated as a discovery cohort. All discovery cohort repertoires had been generated using a single sequencing platform. Class I and class II HLA loci were covered by the typing at four-digit resolution. Typing coverage varied by locus: about 629-630 donors for A, B, C, DRB1 and DQB1; approximately 560 for DQA1; 600 to 610 for DPA1; approximately 450 for DPB1. Because of strong linkage in the cohort, a handful of DR-DQ haplotypes were treated as single units for association and clustering. Across 300 to 400 genotyped donors of the cohort, an average of about 240,000 unique TCR beta nucleotide sequences per donor were sequenced, and 15% to 20% of those sequences were non-productive. The paper's findings and limits, for the study overall: A cluster of highly shared sequence variants was judged likely to represent a technical artifact of the sequencing pipeline. Correlated functional status among segregating V segments might reflect linkage disequilibrium, but an unknown experimental factor could not be ruled out. The earlier analysis of approximately 540 of the donors excluded some 15 rarely observed V segments, including chromosome 9 orphons, because counts were too low. In vitro tests confirmed that a few of the cytomegalovirus-associated TCR beta chains recognize cytomegalovirus antigens. The study gave a list of about 160 TCR beta chains associated with cytomegalovirus. In this cohort, only TCR beta chains were sequenced, and detectable features were limited by the absence of alpha or paired-chain data. According to a later genetic analysis, donors in an Asian-associated ancestry cluster had fewer N-insertions in productive TCRs than the roughly 700-donor mean. In a later analysis, about 16,000 TCR beta sequences were associated with specific HLA alleles at a false discovery rate of 0.05. Sequencing depth was assumed to be roughly uniform across donors in the presence/absence analyses, though that assumption may not hold. Several of the top co-occurrence clusters appeared to be linked to parvovirus B19, influenza, CMV and Epstein-Barr virus, according to a later analysis. The only immune exposure information available for the cohort was CMV serostatus. An earlier analysis of several hundred of the donors showed that most TCR beta V segments appeared in productive rearrangements either about 87% or about 30% of the time, which broadly matched IMGT annotations. Assigning TCR associations to individual alleles was difficult when HLA alleles, especially DR and DQ, strongly co-occurred. Because the 87-base-pair reads could not distinguish some IMGT-functional V segments, including TRBV6-2 and TRBV6-3, those segments were excluded. Most TCR sequences were observed very rarely across donors, whereas some public TCRs were present in many individuals. A further reported finding was that TCR beta sequences accurately predicted the HLA-A and HLA-B alleles for most subjects in the first cohort. In a later analysis, most CMV-associated TCR beta chains were found to appear HLA-restricted, with HLA associations seemingly driven largely by CMV exposure. Because HLA typing was missing for some donors at each locus, association tests included only the typed subset. The classifier was reported to diagnose cytomegalovirus status with high specificity and sensitivity in both the original cohort and the validation cohort. A later genetic analysis associated a missense DCLRE1C variant with V-gene and J-gene trimming of TCR beta chains, and an independent cohort replicated the association. In a later analysis, TCR association rates were found to vary across HLA loci, with the most associated TCRs seen for DRB1 alleles and the fewest for HLA-C alleles. The authors suggested that the approach could potentially be generalized to other disease states and immunological phenotypes. Compared with equally common non-associated chains, HLA-associated TCR beta chains in a later analysis were more clonally expanded and had lower generation probabilities.

Spanning cysteine to phenylalanine, the CDR3 consists of 16 amino acids. Of the read, only the CDR3 DNA is kept; its 48 bases are in frame from base 1. V lost 4 bases and J lost 6 bases, and the count of bases not matched to a germline gene is 10. For CDR1 and CDR2, the germline V gene lists MNHEY and SVGAGI. Sequenced material: PBMCs. This clonotype was sampled from a woman in her thirties in good health and CMV-seronegative. This receptor chain uses TRBV6-5 and TRBJ2-7, and TRBD2 matches 12 of the central bases. The CDR3 is CASSSALLAGGGEQYF. The sequenced DNA is TGTGCCAGCAGTTCAGCATTACTAGCGGGGGGCGGCGAGCAGTACTTC.